The entry that follows covers one TCR beta chain sequence. Exposed volunteers were people who met a COVID-19 case within 2 weeks before study entry. This record comes from a study of blood T cell repertoires in COVID-19. Study-wide context: Sources were T cells, B-cell-depleted T cells, or PBMCs; the material itself was cDNA or gDNA.

Original analysis: Nucleated cell counts were estimated from reference gene primer amplification. Measured with immunoSEQ multiplex PCR; TCRdb has only the in-frame clones, and not every one. The V and J calls and clone size are taken from that table; D and trimming were inferred from the DNA. The sample consists of 350,000 to 450,000 clones, 90% to 95% of them appearing once. The source of this sequence is a woman aged 40 to 49 who had been exposed to COVID-19. Sequencing used PBMCs or T cells enriched from blood (not recorded which).

The CDR3 nucleotides are TGTGCCAGCAGCGCAAGCGGGAGAGACTACAATGAGCAGTTCTTC. Residues: CASSASGRDYNEQFF. V gene TRBV9 combines with J gene TRBJ2-1; 8 nucleotides align to TRBD2. The germline gives CDR1 SGDLS, CDR2 YYNGEE. The V segment lost 3 bases and the J segment 3 bases; nucleotides outside the gene matches: 5. The CDR3 is 15 residues long.